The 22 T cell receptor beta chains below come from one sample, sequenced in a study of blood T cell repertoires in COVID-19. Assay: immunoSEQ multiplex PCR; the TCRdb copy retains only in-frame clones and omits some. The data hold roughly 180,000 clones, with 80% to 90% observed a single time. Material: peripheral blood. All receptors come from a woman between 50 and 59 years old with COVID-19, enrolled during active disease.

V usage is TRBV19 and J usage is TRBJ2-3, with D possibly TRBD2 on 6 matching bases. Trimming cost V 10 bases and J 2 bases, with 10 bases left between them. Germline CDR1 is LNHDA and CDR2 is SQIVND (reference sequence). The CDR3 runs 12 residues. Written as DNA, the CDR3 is TGTGCCACTGGGGGGACCACAGATACGCAGTATTTT. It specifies CATGGTTDTQYF.

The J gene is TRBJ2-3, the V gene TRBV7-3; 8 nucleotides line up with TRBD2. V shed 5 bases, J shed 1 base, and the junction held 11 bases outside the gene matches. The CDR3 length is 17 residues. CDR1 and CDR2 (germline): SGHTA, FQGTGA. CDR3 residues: CASSQSRTSWGTDTQYF. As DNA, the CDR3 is TGTGCCAGCAGCCAATCAAGGACTAGCTGGGGCACAGATACGCAGTATTTT.

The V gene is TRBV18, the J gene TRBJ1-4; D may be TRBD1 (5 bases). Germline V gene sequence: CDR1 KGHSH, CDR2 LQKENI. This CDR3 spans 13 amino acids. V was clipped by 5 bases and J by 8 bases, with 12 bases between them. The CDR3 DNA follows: TGTGCCAGCTCAACAGGAGTTGGAGAAAAACTGTTTTTT. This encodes CASSTGVGEKLFF. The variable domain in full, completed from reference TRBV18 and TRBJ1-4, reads NAGVMQNPRHLVRRRGQEARLRCSPMKGHSHVYWYRQLPEEGLKFMVYLQKENIIDESGMPKERFSAEFPKEGPSILRIQQVVRGDSAAYFCASSTGVGEKLFFGSGTQLSVL.

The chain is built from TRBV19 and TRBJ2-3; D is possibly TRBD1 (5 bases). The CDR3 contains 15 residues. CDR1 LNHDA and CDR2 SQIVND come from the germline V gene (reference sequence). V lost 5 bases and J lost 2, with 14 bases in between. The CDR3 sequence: CASSSADTYTDTQYF. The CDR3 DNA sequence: TGTGCCAGTAGTTCTGCGGACACCTACACAGATACGCAGTATTTT. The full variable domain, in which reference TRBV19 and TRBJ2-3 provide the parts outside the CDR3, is DGGITQSPKYLFRKEGQNVTLSCEQNLNHDAMYWYRQDPGQGLRLIYYSQIVNDFQKGDIAEGYSVSREKKESFPLTVTSAQKNPTAFYLCASSSADTYTDTQYFGPGTRLTVL.

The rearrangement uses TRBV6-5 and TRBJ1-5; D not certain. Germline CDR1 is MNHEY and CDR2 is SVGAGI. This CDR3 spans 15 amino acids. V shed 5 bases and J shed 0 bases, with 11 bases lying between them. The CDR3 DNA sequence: TGTGCCAGCAGTCTTGGGCAAAATAGCAATCAGCCCCAGCATTTT. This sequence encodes CASSLGQNSNQPQHF.

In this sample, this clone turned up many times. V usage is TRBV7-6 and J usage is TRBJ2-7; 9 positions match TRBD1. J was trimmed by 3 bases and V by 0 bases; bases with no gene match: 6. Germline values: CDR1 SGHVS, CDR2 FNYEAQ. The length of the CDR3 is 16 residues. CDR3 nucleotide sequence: TGTGCCAGCAGCTTAGCGGCAGGACAGGGGATCTACGAGCAGTACTTC. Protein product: CASSLAAGQGIYEQYF.

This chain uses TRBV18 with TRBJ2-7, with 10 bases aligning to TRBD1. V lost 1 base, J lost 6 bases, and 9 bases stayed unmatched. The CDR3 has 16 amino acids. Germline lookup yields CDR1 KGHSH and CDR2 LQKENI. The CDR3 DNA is TGTGCCAGCTCACCACAGGGACAGGGGACCGGTTTCGAGCAGTACTTC. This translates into CASSPQGQGTGFEQYF.

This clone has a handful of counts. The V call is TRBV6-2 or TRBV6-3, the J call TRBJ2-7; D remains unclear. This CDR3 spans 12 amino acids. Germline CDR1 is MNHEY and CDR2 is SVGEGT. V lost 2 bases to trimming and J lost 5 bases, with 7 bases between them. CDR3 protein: CASSYMRNEQYF. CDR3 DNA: TGTGCCAGCAGTTACATGAGGAACGAGCAGTACTTC.

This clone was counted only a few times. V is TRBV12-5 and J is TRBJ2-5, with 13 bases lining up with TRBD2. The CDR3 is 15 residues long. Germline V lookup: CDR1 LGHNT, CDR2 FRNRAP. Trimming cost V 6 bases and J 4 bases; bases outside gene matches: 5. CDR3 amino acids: CASGRTSGGRETQYF. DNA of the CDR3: TGTGCTAGTGGACGGACTAGCGGGGGACGAGAGACCCAGTACTTC.

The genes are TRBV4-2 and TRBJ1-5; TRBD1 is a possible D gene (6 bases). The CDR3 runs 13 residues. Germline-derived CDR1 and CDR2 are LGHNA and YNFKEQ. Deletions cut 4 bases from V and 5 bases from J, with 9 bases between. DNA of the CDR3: TGTGCCAGCAGCCCCCCAGGGGATCAGCCCCAGCATTTT. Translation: CASSPPGDQPQHF.

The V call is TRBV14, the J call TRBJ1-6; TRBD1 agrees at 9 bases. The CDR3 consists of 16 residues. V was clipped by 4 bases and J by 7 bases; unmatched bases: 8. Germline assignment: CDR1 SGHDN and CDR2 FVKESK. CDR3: CASSPWTGEQNSPLHF. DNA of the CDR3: TGTGCCAGCAGCCCATGGACAGGGGAGCAAAATTCACCCCTCCACTTT.

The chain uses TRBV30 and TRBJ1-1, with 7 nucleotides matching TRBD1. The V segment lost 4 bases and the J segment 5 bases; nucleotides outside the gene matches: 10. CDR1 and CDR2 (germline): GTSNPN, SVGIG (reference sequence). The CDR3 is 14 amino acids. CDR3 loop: CAWNRGLSGTEAFF. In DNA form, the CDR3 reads TGTGCCTGGAATAGGGGGCTGTCCGGGACTGAAGCTTTCTTT.

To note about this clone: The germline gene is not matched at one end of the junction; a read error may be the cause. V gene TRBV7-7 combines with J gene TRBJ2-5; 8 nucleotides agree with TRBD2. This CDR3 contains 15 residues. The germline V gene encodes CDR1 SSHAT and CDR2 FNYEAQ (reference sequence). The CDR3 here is CASSPRTSYEETQYF. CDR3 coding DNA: TGTGCTAGCAGCCCTCGGACTAGCTACGAAGAGACCCAGTACTTC.

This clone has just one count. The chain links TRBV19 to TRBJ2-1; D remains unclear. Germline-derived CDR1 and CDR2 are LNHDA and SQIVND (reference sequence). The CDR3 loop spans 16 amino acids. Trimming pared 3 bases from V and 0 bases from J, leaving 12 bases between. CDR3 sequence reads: CASSIPTRSSYNEQFF. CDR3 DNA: TGTGCCAGTAGTATTCCCACAAGGAGCTCCTACAATGAGCAGTTCTTC.

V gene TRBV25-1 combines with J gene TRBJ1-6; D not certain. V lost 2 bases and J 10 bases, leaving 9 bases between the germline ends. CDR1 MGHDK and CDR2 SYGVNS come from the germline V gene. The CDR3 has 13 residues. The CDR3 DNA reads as TGTGCCAGCAGTGAACTGGAGAGGTCACCCCTCCACTTT. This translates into CASSELERSPLHF.

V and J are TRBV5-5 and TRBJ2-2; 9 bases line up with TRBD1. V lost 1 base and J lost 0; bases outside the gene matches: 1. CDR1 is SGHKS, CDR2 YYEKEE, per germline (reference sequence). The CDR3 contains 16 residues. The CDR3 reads CASSLWDRANTGELFF. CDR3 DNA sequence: TGTGCCAGCAGCTTGTGGGACAGGGCGAACACCGGGGAGCTGTTTTTT.

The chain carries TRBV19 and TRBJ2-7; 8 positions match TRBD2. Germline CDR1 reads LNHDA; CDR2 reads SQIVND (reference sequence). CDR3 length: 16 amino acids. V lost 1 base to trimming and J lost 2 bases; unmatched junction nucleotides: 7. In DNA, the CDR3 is TGTGCCAGTAGTATAGTACGGAGACTAGCGACCTACGAGCAGTACTTC. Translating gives CASSIVRRLATYEQYF. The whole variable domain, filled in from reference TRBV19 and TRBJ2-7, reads DGGITQSPKYLFRKEGQNVTLSCEQNLNHDAMYWYRQDPGQGLRLIYYSQIVNDFQKGDIAEGYSVSREKKESFPLTVTSAQKNPTAFYLCASSIVRRLATYEQYFGPGTRLTVT.

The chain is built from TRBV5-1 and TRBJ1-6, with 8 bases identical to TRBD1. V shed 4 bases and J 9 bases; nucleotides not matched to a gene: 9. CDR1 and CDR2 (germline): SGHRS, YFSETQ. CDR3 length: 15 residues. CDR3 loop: CASSHAGQAVSPLHF. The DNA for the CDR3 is TGCGCCAGCAGCCATGCGGGACAGGCTGTTTCACCCCTCCACTTT.

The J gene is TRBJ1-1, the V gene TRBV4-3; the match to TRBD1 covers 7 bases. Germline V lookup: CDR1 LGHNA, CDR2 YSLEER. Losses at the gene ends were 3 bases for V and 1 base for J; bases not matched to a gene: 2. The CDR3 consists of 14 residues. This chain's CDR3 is CASSHGTENTEAFF. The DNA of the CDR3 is TGCGCCAGCAGCCACGGGACAGAGAACACTGAAGCTTTCTTT.

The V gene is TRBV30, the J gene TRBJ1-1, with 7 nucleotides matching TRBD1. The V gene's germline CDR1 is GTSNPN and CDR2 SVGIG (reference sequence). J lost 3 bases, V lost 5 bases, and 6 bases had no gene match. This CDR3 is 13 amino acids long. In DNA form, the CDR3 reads TGTGCCTGGGCGGAGGGGGCAGACACTGAAGCTTTCTTT. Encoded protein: CAWAEGADTEAFF.

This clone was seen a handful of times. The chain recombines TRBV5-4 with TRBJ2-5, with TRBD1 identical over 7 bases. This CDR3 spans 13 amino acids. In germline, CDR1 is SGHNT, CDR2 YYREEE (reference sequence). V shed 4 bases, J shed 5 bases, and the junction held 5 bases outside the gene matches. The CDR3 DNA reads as TGTGCCAGCAGCAGGAACAGGGGTGAGACCCAGTACTTC. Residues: CASSRNRGETQYF. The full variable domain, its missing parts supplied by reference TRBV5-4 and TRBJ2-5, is ETGVTQSPTHLIKTRGQQVTLRCSSQSGHNTVSWYQQALGQGPQFIFQYYREEENGRGNFPPRFSGLQFPNYSSELNVNALELDDSALYLCASSRNRGETQYFGPGTRLLVL.

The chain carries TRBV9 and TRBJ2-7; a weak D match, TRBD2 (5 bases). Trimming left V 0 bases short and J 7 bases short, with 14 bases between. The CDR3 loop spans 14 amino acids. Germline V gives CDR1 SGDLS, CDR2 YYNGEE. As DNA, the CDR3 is TGTGCCAGCAGCGTAGCTCCCTCTACTAGGGAGCAGTACTTC. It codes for CASSVAPSTREQYF.